This T cell receptor (beta chain) is from a study of blood T cells in healthy people across ages. Study-level findings and limits: Strong correlation linked observed beta diversity and percent naive T cells.

This clonotype was found a few times. What it recognizes is unknown. V lost 0 bases and J 6 bases, leaving 8 bases between the germline ends. The V gene's germline CDR1 is LGHNA and CDR2 YSLEER. The CDR3 runs to 14 residues. Using a J-beta primer mix together with a sample-barcoded 5' primer, a second PCR was run for roughly 6 to 11 cycles. Using its own MiXCR run on the 5' RACE reads, TCRdb lists one record per CDR3 protein. The sample has 1 million to 1.2 million distinct CDR3 sequences; roughly two fifths are singletons. The chain joins TRBV4-3 to TRBJ2-2; no reliable D call. The sample consisted of blood. The clonotype comes from a man between 18 and 29 years old in good health. DNA of the CDR3: TGCGCCAGCAGCCAAGACTACAGTGCCGGGGAGCTGTTTTTT. Amino acid sequence: CASSQDYSAGELFF.